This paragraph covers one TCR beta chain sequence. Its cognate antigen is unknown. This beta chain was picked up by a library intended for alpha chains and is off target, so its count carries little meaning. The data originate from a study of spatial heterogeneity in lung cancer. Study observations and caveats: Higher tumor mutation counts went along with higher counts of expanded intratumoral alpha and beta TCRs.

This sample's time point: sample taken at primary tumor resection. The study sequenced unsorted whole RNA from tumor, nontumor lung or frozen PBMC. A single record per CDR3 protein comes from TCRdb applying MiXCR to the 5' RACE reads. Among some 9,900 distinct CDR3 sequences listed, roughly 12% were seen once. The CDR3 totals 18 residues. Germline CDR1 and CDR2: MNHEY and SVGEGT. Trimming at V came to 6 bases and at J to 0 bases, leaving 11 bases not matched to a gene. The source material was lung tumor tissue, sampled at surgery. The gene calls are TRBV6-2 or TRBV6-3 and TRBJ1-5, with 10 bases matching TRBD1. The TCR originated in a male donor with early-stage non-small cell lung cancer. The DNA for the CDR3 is TGTGCCAGCAGGCCCGGGACAGGGGCCACTTATAGCAATCAGCCCCAGCATTTT. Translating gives CASRPGTGATYSNQPQHF.